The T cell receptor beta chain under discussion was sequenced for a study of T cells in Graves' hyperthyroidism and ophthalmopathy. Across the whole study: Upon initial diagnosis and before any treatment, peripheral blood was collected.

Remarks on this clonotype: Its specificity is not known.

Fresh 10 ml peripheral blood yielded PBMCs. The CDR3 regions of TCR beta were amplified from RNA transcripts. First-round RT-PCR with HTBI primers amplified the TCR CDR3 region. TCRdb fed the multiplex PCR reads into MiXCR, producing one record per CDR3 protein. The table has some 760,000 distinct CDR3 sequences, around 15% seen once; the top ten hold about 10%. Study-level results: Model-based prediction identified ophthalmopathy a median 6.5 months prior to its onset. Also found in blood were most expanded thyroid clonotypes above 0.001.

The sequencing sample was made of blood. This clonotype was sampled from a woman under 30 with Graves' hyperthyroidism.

The chain's CDR3 is CATARVVSYNSPLHF. CDR3 sequence (DNA): TGTGCCACCGCCAGGGTAGTCTCCTATAATTCACCCCTCCACTTT. J is TRBJ1-6 and V is TRBV27; tentatively, D is TRBD1 (5 bases). This CDR3 comprises 15 residues. V shed 10 bases and J shed 0 bases, with 13 bases lying between them. CDR1 and CDR2 from the germline V gene are MNHEY and SMNVEV (reference sequence).